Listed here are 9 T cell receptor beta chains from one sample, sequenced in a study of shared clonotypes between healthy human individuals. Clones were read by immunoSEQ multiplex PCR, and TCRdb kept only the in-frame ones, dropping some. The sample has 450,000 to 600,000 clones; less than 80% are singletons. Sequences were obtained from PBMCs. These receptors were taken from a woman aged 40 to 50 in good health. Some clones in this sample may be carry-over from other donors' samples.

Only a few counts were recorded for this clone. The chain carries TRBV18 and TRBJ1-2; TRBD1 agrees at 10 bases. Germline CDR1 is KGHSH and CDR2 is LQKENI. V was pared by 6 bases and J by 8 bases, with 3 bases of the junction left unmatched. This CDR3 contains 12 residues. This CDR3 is CASSGTGEGYTF. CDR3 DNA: TGTGCCAGCTCCGGGACAGGGGAAGGCTACACCTTC.

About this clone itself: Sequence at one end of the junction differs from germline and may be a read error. CDR3 nucleotides: TGTGCCAGCAGTTTGGACCGGGCGACCCAGTACTTC. It specifies CASSLDRATQYF. This chain connects TRBV5-4 to TRBJ2-5; D gene uncertain. The CDR3 contains 12 residues. Germline CDR1 is SGHNT and CDR2 is YYREEE (reference sequence).

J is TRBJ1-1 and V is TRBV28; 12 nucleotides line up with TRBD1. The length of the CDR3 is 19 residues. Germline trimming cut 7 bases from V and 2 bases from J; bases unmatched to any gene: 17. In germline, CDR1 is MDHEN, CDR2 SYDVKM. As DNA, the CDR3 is TGTGCCAGCAACACCAACAGAGGGCGGGACAGGGGGCGTAACACTGAAGCTTTCTTT. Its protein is CASNTNRGRDRGRNTEAFF.

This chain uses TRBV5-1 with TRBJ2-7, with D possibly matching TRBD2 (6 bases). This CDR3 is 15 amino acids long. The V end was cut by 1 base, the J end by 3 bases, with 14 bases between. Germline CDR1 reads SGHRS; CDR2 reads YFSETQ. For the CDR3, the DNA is TGCGCCAGCAGCTTGTTCCGCACGGGAGACTACGAGCAGTACTTC. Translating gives CASSLFRTGDYEQYF.

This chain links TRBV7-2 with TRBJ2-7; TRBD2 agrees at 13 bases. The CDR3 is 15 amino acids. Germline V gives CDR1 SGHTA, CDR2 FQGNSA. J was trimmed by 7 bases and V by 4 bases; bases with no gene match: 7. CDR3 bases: TGTGCCAGCAGCTCAGGACTAGCGGGAGTTGATGAGCAGTACTTC. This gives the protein CASSSGLAGVDEQYF.

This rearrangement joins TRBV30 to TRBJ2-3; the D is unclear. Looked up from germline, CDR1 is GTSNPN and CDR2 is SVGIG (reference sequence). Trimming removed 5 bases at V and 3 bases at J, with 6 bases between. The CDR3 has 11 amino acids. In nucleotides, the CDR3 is TGTGCCTGGTTAGAAACAGATACGCAGTATTTT. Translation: CAWLETDTQYF. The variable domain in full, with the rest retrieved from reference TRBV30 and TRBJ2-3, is SQTIHQWPATLVQPVGSPLSLECTVEGTSNPNLYWYRQAAGRGLQLLFYSVGIGQISSEVPQNLSASRPQDRQFILSSKKLLLSDSGFYLCAWLETDTQYFGPGTRLTVL.

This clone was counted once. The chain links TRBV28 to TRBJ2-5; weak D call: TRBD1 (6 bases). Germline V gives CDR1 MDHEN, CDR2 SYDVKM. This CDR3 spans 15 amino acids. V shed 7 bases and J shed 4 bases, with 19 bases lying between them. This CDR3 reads CASISQRQVPETQYF. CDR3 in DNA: TGTGCCAGCATCTCCCAGCGACAGGTTCCAGAGACCCAGTACTTC.

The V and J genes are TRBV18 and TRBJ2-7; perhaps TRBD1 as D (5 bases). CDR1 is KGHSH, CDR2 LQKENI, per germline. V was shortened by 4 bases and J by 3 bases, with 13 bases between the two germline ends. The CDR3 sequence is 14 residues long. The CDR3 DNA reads TGTGCCAGCTCACACGACAGTCACGGCTACGAGCAGTACTTC. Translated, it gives CASSHDSHGYEQYF. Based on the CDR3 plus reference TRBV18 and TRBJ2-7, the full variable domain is NAGVMQNPRHLVRRRGQEARLRCSPMKGHSHVYWYRQLPEEGLKFMVYLQKENIIDESGMPKERFSAEFPKEGPSILRIQQVVRGDSAAYFCASSHDSHGYEQYFGPGTRLTVT.

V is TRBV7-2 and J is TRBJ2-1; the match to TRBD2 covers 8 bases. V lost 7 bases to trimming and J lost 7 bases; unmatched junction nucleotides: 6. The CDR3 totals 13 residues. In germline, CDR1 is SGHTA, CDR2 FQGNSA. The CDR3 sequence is CASTALAGNEQFF. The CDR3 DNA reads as TGTGCCAGCACCGCCTTAGCGGGGAATGAGCAGTTCTTC. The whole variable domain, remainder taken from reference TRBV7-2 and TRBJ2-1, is GAGVSQSPSNKVTEKGKDVELRCDPISGHTALYWYRQSLGQGLEFLIYFQGNSAPDKSGLPSDRFSAERTGGSVSTLTIQRTQQEDSAVYLCASTALAGNEQFFGPGTRLTVL.